This T cell receptor beta chain was observed in a study of somatic mutations in cytotoxic T cells in rheumatoid arthritis. About the research overall: Right after diagnosis, and before any treatment had started, patient peripheral blood (30 ml EDTA) was drawn.

As concerns this clone: Its antigen is still unknown.

Trimming cost V 5 bases and J 0 bases; bases outside gene matches: 8. This CDR3 region has 15 residues. Germline lookup yields CDR1 SGHTS and CDR2 YDEGEE. Profiled with immunoSEQ multiplex PCR; TCRdb holds only in-frame clones, not every one. The data hold 15,000 to 20,000 clones, with 82% observed a single time. Findings of the study overall: Age was associated with higher CD8+ clonality in rheumatoid arthritis patients, not in healthy controls.

Sequenced: CD8+ T cells sorted from blood. The rearrangement joins TRBV5-8 to TRBJ2-7; TRBD1 matches 7 bases. The receptor's source is an adult with rheumatoid arthritis. The CDR3: CASRHTGAPSYEQYF. Written as DNA, the CDR3 is TGTGCCAGCAGACATACAGGGGCTCCCTCCTACGAGCAGTACTTC.